This T cell receptor (beta chain) originates from a study of immune cell composition in non-small cell lung cancer. Notes on the study in general: Adenocarcinomas with higher top tumour-associated clone frequency had more reactive TILs.

Assay: immunoSEQ multiplex PCR; the TCRdb copy retains only in-frame clones and omits some. Counted here are about 6,600 clones, approximately 84% occurring once; the ten biggest clones make up around an eighth. V dropped 3 bases and J dropped 5 bases, with 13 bases sitting between them. The CDR3 contains 14 residues. Germline CDR1 reads SGHTA; CDR2 reads FQGNSA. Of note for this clone: Its antigen remains unknown.

The gene calls are TRBV7-2 and TRBJ2-5, with TRBD2 as a possible D gene (6 bases). Material for sequencing was lung tumor tissue. This TCR came from a human donor with non-small cell lung cancer. The CDR3 coding sequence is TGTGCCAGCAGCTTCGGGCGGGGTTGGGAGACCCAGTACTTC. Translation: CASSFGRGWETQYF.